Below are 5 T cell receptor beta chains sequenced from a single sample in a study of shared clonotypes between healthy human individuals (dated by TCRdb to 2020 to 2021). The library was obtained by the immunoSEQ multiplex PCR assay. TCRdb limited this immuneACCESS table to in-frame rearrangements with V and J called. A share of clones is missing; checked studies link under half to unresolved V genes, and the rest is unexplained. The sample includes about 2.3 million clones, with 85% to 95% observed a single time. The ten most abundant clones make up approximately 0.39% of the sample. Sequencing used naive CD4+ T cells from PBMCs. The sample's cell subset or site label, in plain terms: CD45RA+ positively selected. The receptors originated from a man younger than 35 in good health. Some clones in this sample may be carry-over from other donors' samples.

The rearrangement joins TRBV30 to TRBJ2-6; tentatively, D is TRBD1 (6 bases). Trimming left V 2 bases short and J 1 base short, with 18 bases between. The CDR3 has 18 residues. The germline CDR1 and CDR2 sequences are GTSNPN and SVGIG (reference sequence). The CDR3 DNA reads TGTGCCTGGAGTCGCACAGGGAGAGTAGGGTCTGGGGCCAACGTCCTGACTTTC. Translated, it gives CAWSRTGRVGSGANVLTF.

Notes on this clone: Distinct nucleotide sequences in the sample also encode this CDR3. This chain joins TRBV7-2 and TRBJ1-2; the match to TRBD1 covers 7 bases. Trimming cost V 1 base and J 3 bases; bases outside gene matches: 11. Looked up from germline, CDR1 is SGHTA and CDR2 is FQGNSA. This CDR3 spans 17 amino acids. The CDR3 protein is CASSLDGQARRYYGYTF. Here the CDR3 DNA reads TGTGCCAGCAGCTTAGATGGACAGGCTCGGAGGTACTATGGCTACACCTTC.

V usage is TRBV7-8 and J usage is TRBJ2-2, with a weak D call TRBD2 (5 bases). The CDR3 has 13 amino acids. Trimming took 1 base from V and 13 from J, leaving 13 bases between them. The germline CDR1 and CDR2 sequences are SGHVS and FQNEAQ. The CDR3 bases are TGTGCCAGCAGCTTAGTGAGCGCCGGAGGGCTGTTTTTT. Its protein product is CASSLVSAGGLFF. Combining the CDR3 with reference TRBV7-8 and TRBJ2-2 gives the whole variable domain GAGVSQSPRYKVAKRGQDVALRCDPISGHVSLFWYQQALGQGPEFLTYFQNEAQLDKSGLPSDRFFAERPEGSVSTLKIQRTQQEDSAVYLCASSLVSAGGLFFGEGSRLTVL.

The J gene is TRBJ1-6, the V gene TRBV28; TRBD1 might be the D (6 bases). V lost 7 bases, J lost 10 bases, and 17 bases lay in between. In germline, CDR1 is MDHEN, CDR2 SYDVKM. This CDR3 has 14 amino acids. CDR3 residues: CASTTDRLGSPLHF. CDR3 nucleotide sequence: TGTGCCAGCACAACTGACAGGTTAGGCTCACCCCTCCACTTT.

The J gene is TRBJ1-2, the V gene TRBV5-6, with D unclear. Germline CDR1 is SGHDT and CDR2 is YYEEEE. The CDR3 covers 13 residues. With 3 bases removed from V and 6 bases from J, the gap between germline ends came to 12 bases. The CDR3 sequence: CASSYGRDHGYTF. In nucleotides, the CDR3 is TGTGCCAGCAGCTACGGCAGAGATCATGGCTACACCTTC.